This T cell receptor beta chain originates from a study of blood T cell repertoires in COVID-19 (dated by TCRdb to about 2020). Broadly, across the study: Samples from collaborators originated in the United States, Italy and Spain and spanned both the acute and convalescent phases of COVID-19. HLA class I and class II types, where available, came from metadata supplied by the sample provider rather than from assay-based typing. The repertoires were made available in a free public database intended to serve as a resource for research on the immune response to SARS-CoV-2. The prospective study material was composed of cDNA or gDNA derived from T cells, B-cell-depleted T cells, or PBMCs. The samples were drawn from the first 160 participants of the ongoing ImmuneRACE study and from 950 to 1,500 subjects provided by 6 global collaborators. The dataset comprised deeply sampled blood TCRbeta repertoires from subjects exposed to, actively infected with, or recovered from COVID-19. A de-identified subject ID, COVID-19 status, age in years and sex were almost always included in the sample metadata.

TCRbeta CDR3 regions were amplified from genomic DNA using the immunoSEQ Assay, a bias-controlled multiplex PCR. The authors' pipeline ran thus. The number of nucleated cells in each sample was estimated by amplification of reference gene primers within the assay. To quantify the absolute abundance of each unique TCRbeta CDR3 rearrangement, sequence reads were collapsed and filtered. Productive Simpson clonality was computed per sample as the square root of Simpson's diversity index over productive rearrangements. TCRdb took this table from immuneACCESS and kept in-frame rearrangements with V and J called. Such tables lack part of the clones; where checked against another copy, unresolved V genes explain under half of the gap, and the rest is unexplained. The V and J calls and clone size come from that table; D and trimming were worked out from the DNA. Counted in this sample were fewer than 150,000 clones; approximately 84% of them appeared once. The ten largest clones take up approximately 8.1% of the sample.

Each collaborating institution followed its own protocols to collect whole blood in K2EDTA tubes. For TCRbeta analysis, collaborators shipped samples as frozen whole blood, isolated PBMCs, or DNA extracted from either of those sample types. V trim: 6 bases; J trim: 3 bases; unmatched bases: 7. The CDR3 covers 14 residues, taking in both the cysteine and the phenylalanine. Just CDR3 DNA is preserved here, 42 bases in frame from base 1. CDR1 SGHTA and CDR2 FQGNSA are derived from the germline V gene. Remarks on this clone: It lacks a known antigen. Per-nucleotide qualities are absent, and no much larger clonotype sits a single base away.

Summary of the overall study and its limitations: How much clinical and demographic metadata was included differed by source and by participant, and the metadata was provided uncurated.

Sequencing was done on a sample of peripheral blood. The TCR sequence derives from a woman aged 40-49 years with acute or convalescent COVID-19. Recombination connected TRBV7-2 to TRBJ1-1, with 7 central nucleotides matching TRBD1. This receptor has the CDR3 CASRPTTGDTEAFF. The DNA sequence is as follows: TGTGCCAGCAGGCCTACTACAGGGGACACTGAAGCTTTCTTT. The full variable domain, completed from the reference TRBV7-2 and TRBJ1-1 proteins outside the CDR3, reads GAGVSQSPSNKVTEKGKDVELRCDPISGHTALYWYRQSLGQGLEFLIYFQGNSAPDKSGLPSDRFSAERTGGSVSTLTIQRTQQEDSAVYLCASRPTTGDTEAFFGQGTRLTVV.